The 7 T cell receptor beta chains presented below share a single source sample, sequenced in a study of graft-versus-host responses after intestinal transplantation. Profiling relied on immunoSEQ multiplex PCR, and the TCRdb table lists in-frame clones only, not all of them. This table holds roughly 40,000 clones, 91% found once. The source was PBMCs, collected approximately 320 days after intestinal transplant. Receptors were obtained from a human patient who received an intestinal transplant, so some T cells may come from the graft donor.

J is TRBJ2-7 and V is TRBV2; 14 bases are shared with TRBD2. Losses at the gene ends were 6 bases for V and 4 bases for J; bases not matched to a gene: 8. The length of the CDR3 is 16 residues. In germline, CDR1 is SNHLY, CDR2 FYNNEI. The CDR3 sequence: CASREGLAGVGYEQYF. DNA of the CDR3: TGTGCCAGCAGAGAGGGACTAGCGGGAGTCGGGTACGAGCAGTACTTC.

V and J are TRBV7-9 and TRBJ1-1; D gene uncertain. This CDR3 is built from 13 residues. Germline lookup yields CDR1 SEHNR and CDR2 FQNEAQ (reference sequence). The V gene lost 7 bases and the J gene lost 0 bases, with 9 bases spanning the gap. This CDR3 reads CASMLGLNTEAFF. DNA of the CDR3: TGTGCCAGCATGTTAGGCTTGAACACTGAAGCTTTCTTT.

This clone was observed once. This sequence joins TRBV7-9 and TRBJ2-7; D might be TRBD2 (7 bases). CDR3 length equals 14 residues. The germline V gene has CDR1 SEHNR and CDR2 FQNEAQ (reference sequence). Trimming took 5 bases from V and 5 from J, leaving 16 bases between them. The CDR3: CASSLKGGTNEQYF. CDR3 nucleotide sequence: TGTGCCAGCAGCCTTAAGGGGGGGACTAACGAGCAGTACTTC.

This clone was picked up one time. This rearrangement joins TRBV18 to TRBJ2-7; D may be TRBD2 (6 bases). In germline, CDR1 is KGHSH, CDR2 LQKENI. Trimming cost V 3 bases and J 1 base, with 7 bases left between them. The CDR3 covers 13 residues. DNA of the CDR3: TGTGCCAGCTCACCCGGAGGGTCCTACGAGCAGTACTTC. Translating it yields CASSPGGSYEQYF.

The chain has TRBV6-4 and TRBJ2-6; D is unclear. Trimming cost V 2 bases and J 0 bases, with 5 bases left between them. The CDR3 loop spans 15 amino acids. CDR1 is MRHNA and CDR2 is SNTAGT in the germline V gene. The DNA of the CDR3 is TGTGCCAGCAGTGACGGGGTCTCTGGGGCCAACGTCCTGACTTTC. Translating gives CASSDGVSGANVLTF.

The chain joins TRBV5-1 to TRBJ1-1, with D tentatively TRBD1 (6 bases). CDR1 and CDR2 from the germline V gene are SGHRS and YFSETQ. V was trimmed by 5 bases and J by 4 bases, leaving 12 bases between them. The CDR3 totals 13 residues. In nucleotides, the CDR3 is TGCGCCAGCAGAAAAGGGGGAGTCACTGAAGCTTTCTTT. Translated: CASRKGGVTEAFF. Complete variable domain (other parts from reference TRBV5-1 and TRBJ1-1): KAGVTQTPRYLIKTRGQQVTLSCSPISGHRSVSWYQQTPGQGLQFLFEYFSETQRNKGNFPGRFSGRQFSNSRSEMNVSTLELGDSALYLCASRKGGVTEAFFGQGTRLTVV.

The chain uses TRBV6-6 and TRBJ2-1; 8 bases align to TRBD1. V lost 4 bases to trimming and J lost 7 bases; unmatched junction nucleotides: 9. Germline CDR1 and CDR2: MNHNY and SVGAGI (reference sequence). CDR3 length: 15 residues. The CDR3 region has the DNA TGTGCCAGCAGTTTCAAAGGACAGGGTAAAAATGAGCAGTTCTTC. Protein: CASSFKGQGKNEQFF.